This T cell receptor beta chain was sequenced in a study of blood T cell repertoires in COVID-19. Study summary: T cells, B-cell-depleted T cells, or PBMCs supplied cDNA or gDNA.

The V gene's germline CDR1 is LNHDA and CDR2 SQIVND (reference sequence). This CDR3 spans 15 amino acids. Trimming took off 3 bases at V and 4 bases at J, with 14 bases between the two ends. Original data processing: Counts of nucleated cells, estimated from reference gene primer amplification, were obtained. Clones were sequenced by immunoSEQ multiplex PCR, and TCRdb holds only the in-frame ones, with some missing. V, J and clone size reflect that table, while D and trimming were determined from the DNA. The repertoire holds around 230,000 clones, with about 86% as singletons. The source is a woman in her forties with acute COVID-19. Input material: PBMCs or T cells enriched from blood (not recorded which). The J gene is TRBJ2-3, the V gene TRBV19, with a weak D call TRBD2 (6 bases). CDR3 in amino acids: CASSMTGSRSDTQYF. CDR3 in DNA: TGTGCCAGTAGTATGACCGGGAGTCGGTCAGATACGCAGTATTTT.